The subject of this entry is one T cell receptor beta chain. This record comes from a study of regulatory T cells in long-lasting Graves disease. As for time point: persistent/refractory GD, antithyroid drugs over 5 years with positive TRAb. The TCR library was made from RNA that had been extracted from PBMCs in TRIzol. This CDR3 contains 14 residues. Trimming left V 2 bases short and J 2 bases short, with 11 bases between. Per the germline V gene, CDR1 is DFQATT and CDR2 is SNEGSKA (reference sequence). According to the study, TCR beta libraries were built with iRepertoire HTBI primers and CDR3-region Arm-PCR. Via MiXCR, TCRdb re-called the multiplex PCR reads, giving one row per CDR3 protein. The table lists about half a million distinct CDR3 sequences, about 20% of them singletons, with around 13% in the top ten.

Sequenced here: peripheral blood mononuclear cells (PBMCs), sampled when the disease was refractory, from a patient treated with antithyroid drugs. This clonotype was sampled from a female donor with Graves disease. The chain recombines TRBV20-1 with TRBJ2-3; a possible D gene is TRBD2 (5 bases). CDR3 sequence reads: CSARMRASTDTQYF. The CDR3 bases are TGCAGTGCTAGAATGCGGGCCTCCACAGATACGCAGTATTTT.